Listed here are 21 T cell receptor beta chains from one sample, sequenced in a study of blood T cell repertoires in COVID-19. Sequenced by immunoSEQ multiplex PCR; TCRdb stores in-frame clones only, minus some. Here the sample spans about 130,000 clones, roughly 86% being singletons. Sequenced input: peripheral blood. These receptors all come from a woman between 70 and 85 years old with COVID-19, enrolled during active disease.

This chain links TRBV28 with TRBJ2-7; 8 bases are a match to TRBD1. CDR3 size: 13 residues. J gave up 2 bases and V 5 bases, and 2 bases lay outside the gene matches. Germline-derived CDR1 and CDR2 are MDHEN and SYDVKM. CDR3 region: CASSPGGAYEQYF. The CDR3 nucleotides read TGTGCCAGCAGTCCAGGGGGCGCCTACGAGCAGTACTTC.

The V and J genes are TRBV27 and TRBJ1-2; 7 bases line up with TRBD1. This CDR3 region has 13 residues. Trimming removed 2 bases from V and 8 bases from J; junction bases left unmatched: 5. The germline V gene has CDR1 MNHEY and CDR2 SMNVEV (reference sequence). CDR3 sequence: CASSLTGAGGYTF. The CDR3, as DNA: TGTGCCAGCAGTTTAACAGGGGCGGGAGGCTACACCTTC.

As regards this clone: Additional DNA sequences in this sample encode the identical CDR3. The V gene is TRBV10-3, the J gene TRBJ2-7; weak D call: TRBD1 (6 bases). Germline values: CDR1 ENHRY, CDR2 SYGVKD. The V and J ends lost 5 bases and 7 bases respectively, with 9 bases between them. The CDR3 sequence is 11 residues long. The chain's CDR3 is CAISTGTEQYF. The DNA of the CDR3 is TGTGCCATCAGTACAGGGACGGAGCAGTACTTC.

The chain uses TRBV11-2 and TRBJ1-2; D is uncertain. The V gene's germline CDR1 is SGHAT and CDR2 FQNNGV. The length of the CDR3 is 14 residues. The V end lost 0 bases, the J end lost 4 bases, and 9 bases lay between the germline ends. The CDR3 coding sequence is TGTGCCAGCAGCTTAGATCCAGGCTTCTATGGCTACACCTTC. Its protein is CASSLDPGFYGYTF.

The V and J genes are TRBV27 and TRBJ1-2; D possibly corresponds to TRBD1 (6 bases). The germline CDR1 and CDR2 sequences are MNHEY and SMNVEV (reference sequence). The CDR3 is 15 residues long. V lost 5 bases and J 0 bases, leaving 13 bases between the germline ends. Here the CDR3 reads CASSPHRVTNYGYTF. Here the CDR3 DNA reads TGTGCCAGCAGTCCTCACAGGGTTACTAACTATGGCTACACCTTC.

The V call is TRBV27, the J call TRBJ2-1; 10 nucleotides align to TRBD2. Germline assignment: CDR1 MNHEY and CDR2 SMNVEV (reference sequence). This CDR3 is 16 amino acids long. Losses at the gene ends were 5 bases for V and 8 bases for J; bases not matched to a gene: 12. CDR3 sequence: CASSPLSGGAFDEQFF. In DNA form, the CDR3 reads TGTGCCAGCAGTCCCCTGAGCGGGGGGGCTTTCGATGAGCAGTTCTTC.

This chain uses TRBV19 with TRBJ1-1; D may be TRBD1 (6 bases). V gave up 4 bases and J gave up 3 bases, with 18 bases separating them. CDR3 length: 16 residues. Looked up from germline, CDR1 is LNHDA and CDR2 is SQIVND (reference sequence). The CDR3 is CASSNLQQGLHTEAFF. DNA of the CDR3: TGTGCCAGTAGTAACCTTCAACAGGGTCTTCACACTGAAGCTTTCTTT.

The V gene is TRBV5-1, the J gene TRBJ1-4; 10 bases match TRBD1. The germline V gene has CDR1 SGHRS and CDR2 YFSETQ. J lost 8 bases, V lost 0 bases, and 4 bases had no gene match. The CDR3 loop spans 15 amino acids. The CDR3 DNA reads TGCGCCAGCAGCTTGGTGGGACAGGGGAAAGAAAAACTGTTTTTT. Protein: CASSLVGQGKEKLFF. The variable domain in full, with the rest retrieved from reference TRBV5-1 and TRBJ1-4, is KAGVTQTPRYLIKTRGQQVTLSCSPISGHRSVSWYQQTPGQGLQFLFEYFSETQRNKGNFPGRFSGRQFSNSRSEMNVSTLELGDSALYLCASSLVGQGKEKLFFGSGTQLSVL.

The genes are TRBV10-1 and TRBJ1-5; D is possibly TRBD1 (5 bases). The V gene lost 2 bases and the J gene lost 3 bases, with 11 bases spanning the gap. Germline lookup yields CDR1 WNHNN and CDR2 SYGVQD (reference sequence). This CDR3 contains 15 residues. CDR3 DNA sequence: TGCGCCAGCAGTGAGAAACAGGCGGTCAATCAGCCCCAGCATTTT. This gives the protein CASSEKQAVNQPQHF.

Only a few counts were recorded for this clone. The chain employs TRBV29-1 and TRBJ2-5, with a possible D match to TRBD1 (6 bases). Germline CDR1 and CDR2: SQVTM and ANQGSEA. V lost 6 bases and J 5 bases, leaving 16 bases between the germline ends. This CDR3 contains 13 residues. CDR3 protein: CSVGQTAVETQYF. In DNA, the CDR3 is TGCAGCGTCGGACAGACAGCCGTGGAGACCCAGTACTTC.

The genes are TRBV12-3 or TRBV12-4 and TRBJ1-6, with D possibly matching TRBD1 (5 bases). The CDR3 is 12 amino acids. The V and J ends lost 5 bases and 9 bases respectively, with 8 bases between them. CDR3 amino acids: CASSPGLSPLHF. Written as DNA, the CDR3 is TGTGCCAGCAGTCCGGGACTTTCACCCCTCCACTTT.

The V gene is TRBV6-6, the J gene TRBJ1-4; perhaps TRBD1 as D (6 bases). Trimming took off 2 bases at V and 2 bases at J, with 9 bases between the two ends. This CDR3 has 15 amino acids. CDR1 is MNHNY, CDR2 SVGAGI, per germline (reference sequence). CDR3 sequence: CASSYEGGTNEKLFF. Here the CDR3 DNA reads TGTGCCAGCAGTTACGAGGGGGGGACTAATGAAAAACTGTTTTTT.

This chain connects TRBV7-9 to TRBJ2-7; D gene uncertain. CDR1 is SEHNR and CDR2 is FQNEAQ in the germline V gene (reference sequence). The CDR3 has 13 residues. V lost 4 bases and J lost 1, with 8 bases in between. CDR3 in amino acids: CASSWYGSYEQYF. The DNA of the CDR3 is TGTGCCAGCAGCTGGTACGGTTCCTACGAGCAGTACTTC.

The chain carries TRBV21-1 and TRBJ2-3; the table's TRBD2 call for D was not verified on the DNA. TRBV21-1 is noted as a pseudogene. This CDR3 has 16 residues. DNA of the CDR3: TGTGCCAGCAGCAAATCTGGAGGGATAAACACAGATACGCAGTATTTT. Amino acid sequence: CASSKSGGINTDTQYF.

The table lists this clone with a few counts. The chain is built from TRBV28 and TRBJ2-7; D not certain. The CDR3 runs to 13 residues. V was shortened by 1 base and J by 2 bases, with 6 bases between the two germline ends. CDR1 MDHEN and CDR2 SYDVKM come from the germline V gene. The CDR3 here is CASSLYSPYEQYF. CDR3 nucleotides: TGTGCCAGCAGTTTATACTCCCCCTACGAGCAGTACTTC. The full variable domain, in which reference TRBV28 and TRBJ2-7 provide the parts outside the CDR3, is DVKVTQSSRYLVKRTGEKVFLECVQDMDHENMFWYRQDPGLGLRLIYFSYDVKMKEKGDIPEGYSVSREKKERFSLILESASTNQTSMYLCASSLYSPYEQYFGPGTRLTVT.

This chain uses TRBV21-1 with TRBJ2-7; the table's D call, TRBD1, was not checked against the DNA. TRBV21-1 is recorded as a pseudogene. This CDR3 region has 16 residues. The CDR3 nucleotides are TGTGCCAGCAGATACTTCTCCGGGACAGGGGGCTACGAGCAGTACTTC. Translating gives CASRYFSGTGGYEQYF.

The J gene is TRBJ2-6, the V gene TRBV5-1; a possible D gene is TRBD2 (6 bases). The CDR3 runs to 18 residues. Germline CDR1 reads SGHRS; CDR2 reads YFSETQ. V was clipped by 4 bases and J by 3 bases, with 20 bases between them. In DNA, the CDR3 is TGCGCCAGCAGCGGGGACTCCCAGTCATTCTATGGGGCCAACGTCCTGACTTTC. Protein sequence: CASSGDSQSFYGANVLTF.

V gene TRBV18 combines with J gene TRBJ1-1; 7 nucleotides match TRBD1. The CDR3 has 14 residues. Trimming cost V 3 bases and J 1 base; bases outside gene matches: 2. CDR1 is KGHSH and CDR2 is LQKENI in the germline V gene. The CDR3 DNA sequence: TGTGCCAGCTCACCCAACAGGGGGAACACTGAAGCTTTCTTT. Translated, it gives CASSPNRGNTEAFF.

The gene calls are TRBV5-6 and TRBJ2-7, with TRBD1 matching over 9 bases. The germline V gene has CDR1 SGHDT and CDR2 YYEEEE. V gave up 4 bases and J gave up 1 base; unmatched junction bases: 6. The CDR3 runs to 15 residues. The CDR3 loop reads CASSAPDRGSYEQYF. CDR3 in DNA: TGTGCCAGCAGCGCCCCGGACAGGGGATCCTACGAGCAGTACTTC. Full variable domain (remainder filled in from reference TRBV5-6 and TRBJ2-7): DAGVTQSPTHLIKTRGQQVTLRCSPKSGHDTVSWYQQALGQGPQFIFQYYEEEERQRGNFPDRFSGHQFPNYSSELNVNALLLGDSALYLCASSAPDRGSYEQYFGPGTRLTVT.

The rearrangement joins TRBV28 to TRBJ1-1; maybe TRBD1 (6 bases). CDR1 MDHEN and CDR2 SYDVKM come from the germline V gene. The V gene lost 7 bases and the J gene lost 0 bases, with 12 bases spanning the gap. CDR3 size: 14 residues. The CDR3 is CASTPQGLNTEAFF. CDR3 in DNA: TGTGCCAGCACCCCGCAGGGGTTGAACACTGAAGCTTTCTTT.

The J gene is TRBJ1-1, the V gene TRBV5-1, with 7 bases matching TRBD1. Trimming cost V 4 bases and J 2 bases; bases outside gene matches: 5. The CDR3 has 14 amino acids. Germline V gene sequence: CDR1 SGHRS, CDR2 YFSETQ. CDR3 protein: CASSPGQFNTEAFF. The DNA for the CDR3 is TGCGCCAGCAGCCCGGGACAGTTTAACACTGAAGCTTTCTTT.